This T cell receptor beta chain was found in a study of shared clonotypes between healthy human individuals. For the study at large: Used for every donor were three CD4 naive, three CD4 memory, two CD8 naive and one CD8 memory plate. Overall study results and limits: In contrast to clonotypes shared by all four donors, non-shared clonotypes had lower generation probabilities. Represented diversity (both genetic and exposure-history) was limited by the small number of donors.

The CDR3 spans 14 residues. Trimming shortened V by 3 bases and J by 5 bases, and 17 bases separated the two germline ends. Germline V gene sequence: CDR1 GTSNPN, CDR2 SVGIG (reference sequence). Each replicate PCR on the sorted subsets used about 0.2 ug DNA (around 30,000 T cell genomes). Profiled with immunoSEQ multiplex PCR; TCRdb holds only in-frame clones, not every one. The sample contains approximately 2.3 million clones, about 92% of which appear only once. To note about this clone: What it recognizes is unknown.

The V and J genes are TRBV30 and TRBJ2-7, with D tentatively TRBD1 or TRBD2 (5 bases each). The clonotype comes from a man aged 18 to 30 in good health. Some clones in this sample may be carry-over from other donors' samples. The material sequenced was naive CD4+ T cells from PBMCs. Noted subset: CD45RA+ positively selected. Here the CDR3 reads CAWSPRDPRDEQYF. The CDR3, as DNA: TGTGCCTGGAGCCCCCGGGACCCTCGCGACGAGCAGTACTTC.